The clone carrying this TCR beta chain occurred once. This specimen comes from a study of identifying expanded T cells in peripheral blood. V was pared by 1 base and J by 0 bases, with 3 bases of the junction left unmatched. Per the germline V gene, CDR1 is SEHNR and CDR2 is FQNEAQ (reference sequence). The length of the CDR3 is 15 residues. The protocol was immunoSEQ multiplex PCR, while the TCRdb copy is restricted to in-frame clones and leaves out a portion. This table has 80,000 to 95,000 clones, 88% appearing once. This receptor was identified in a person aged 18 to 75 in good health. The material sequenced was blood. The chain has TRBV7-9 and TRBJ2-7, with 7 bases matching TRBD2. CDR3 sequence (DNA): TGTGCCAGCAGCTTAGACGGGGGGAGCTCCTACGAGCAGTACTTC. Residues: CASSLDGGSSYEQYF.